The entry below gives a single T cell receptor beta chain sequence along with its context. This sample was included in a study of blood T cells in healthy people across ages. A sample-barcoded 5' primer and a J-beta primer mix were used in a second PCR of about 7 to 12 cycles. A single record per CDR3 protein comes from TCRdb applying MiXCR to the 5' RACE reads. The sample has 550,000 to 750,000 distinct CDR3 sequences, around 21% seen once. The sequence was obtained from a man aged 70-80 years in good health. The sequenced sample consisted of blood.

The CDR3 coding sequence is TGCAAGGGGGAGGTTAGCGGGAACACTGAAGCTTTCTTT. Translated: CKGEVSGNTEAFF. This chain connects TRBV20-1 to TRBJ1-1; TRBD1 is a possible D gene (6 bases). In germline, CDR1 is DFQATT, CDR2 SNEGSKA (reference sequence). The CDR3 has 13 amino acids.